The clone carrying this TCR beta chain was recorded once. The J segment lost 2 bases and the V segment lost 4 bases, leaving 2 bases of the junction unmatched. This CDR3 is 13 amino acids long. The germline V gene has CDR1 GTSNPN and CDR2 SVGIG (reference sequence). The data derive from a study of technical replicates of blood from a handful of donors. Clones were read by immunoSEQ multiplex PCR, and TCRdb kept only the in-frame ones, dropping some. The repertoire holds fewer than 70,000 clones, with 86% as singletons. The V call is TRBV30, the J call TRBJ1-2; TRBD1 matches at 9 bases. Sequencing input: PBMCs. The receptor's source is a human donor in good health. Some clones in this sample may be carry-over from other donors' samples. The CDR3 reads CAWTGTGNYGYTF. For the CDR3, the DNA is TGTGCCTGGACCGGGACAGGGAACTATGGCTACACCTTC. The entire variable domain, with the rest obtained from reference TRBV30 and TRBJ1-2, is as follows: SQTIHQWPATLVQPVGSPLSLECTVEGTSNPNLYWYRQAAGRGLQLLFYSVGIGQISSEVPQNLSASRPQDRQFILSSKKLLLSDSGFYLCAWTGTGNYGYTFGSGTRLTVV.